This T cell receptor beta chain emerged from a study of cytomegalovirus exposure and HLA in healthy donors (dated by TCRdb to about 2017). About the investigation overall: In an earlier analysis of roughly 500 of the donors, about 260 Gb of sequence data and approximately 100 million unique TCR beta sequences from about 179 million T cells were reported. Roughly 300 gigabases of sequencing data and approximately 85 million unique TCR sequences were included in an early release covering about 600 HLA-typed donors. The genetic ancestry cluster associated with self-reported Caucasian donors included 65% to 90% of the approximately 410 genotyped donors. The study aimed to test whether cataloging public T cell receptors could reveal signatures of past pathogen exposure. The study used immunosequencing to profile the T cell repertoires of 666 subjects and linked those repertoires to cytomegalovirus serostatus. A separate validation cohort of about 110 different subjects was used in addition to the roughly 670-subject first cohort. The study combined high-throughput TCR immunosequencing, statistical association of individual TCRs with disease status, and machine learning to predict cytomegalovirus infection status. A later analysis re-analyzed previously published TCR beta repertoires from 666 donors and added high-resolution HLA genotyping to study TCR occurrence patterns. The later analysis used no new phenotypic data to find candidate immune exposures, relying instead on TCR beta sequences and their occurrence across donors. An earlier analysis of 500 to 750 of the donors applied high-throughput TCR beta sequencing to assess whether each TCR beta V gene segment acted as functional or pseudogenic. Donor age, sex, ethnicity and CMV serostatus were compiled alongside the repertoire data. A later genetic analysis took genome-wide SNP genotypes for about 55% of the 666 donors and used that subset as a discovery cohort. All discovery cohort repertoires had been generated using a single sequencing platform. Class I and class II HLA loci were covered by the typing at four-digit resolution. Typing coverage varied by locus: roughly 629-630 donors for A, B, C, DRB1 and DQB1; approximately 500 for DQA1; approximately 610 for DPA1; approximately 470 for DPB1. Because of strong linkage in the cohort, 4 to 6 DR-DQ haplotypes were treated as single units for association and clustering. Among 300 to 500 genotyped donors of the cohort, an average of around 250,000 unique TCR beta nucleotide sequences was sequenced per donor, of which about 18% were non-productive.

Library generation was performed with the immunoSEQ multiplex PCR assay. For the multiplex PCR, a mixture combining 60 forward primers for TCR Vbeta segments and 13 reverse primers for TCR Jbeta segments was used. The CDR3 region of rearranged TCR beta genes was amplified from genomic DNA by a multiplex PCR assay. Amplified TCR beta libraries were sequenced as 87-base-pair reads on the Illumina HiSeq System. The study's own analysis went as follows. A later analysis tallied some 79 million unique TCR beta chains across the 650 to 750 repertoires, and 10 million to 11 million of those chains were shared by two or more donors. Raw reads were error-corrected and collapsed into unique sequences by a nearest-neighbor algorithm in which closely related sequences were merged to remove PCR and sequencing errors. To assign V, D and J gene segments, CDR3 sequences were aligned to IMGT reference sequences. For a sequence to be retained, at least a six-nucleotide match to both a V gene segment and a J gene segment was required. A rearrangement was called productive if the CDR3 had no stop codons and remained in frame with V and J, and every other rearrangement was called non-productive. Following IMGT convention, CDR3 was defined as the stretch from the second conserved V-encoded cysteine up to the conserved J-encoded phenylalanine. The earlier analysis of 587 of the donors excluded any sequence lacking an unambiguous match to a single V gene segment. An earlier analysis of some 610 of the donors called V segments functional above 56.7% productive rearrangements and segregating when the between-donor standard deviation exceeded 5%. A statistical classification framework was built for diagnosing cytomegalovirus status from the catalog of TCR beta chain sequences. A later analysis assigned V and J genes by comparing TCR nucleotide sequences with IMGT/GENE-DB human TR gene sequences. The TCRdist pipeline was used in a later analysis to assign CDR3 sequences and most-parsimonious VDJ recombination scenarios. In a later analysis, each TCR beta chain was defined by its CDR3 amino acid sequence together with its V-gene family, and reads without a unique V-gene family were excluded. A later analysis removed 450 to 600 highly shared, low-generation-probability nucleotide sequences to deal with suspected cross-contamination and a sequencing artifact. For each public chain, a later analysis derived a clonal expansion index from normalized ranks of inferred template counts within each repertoire. Generation probabilities in a later analysis came from a VDJ recombination model fitted to out-of-frame rearrangements, and those results were checked against IGoR. A later analysis scored TCR-TCR, TCR-HLA and TCR-CMV co-occurrence with hypergeometric tests, applying a repertoire-size bias correction to TCR pairs. False discovery rates were estimated in a later analysis by permuting HLA or CMV assignments 20 times. In a later analysis, co-occurring TCRs were grouped using DBSCAN, with TCRdist sequence similarity added in when clustering inside HLA-allele-positive subsets. Repertoires with fewer than 30,000 or more than 120,000 public chains were left out of co-occurrence clustering, as were five repertoires with anomalous nucleotide sharing. What TCRdb holds here is the immuneACCESS table cut down to in-frame rearrangements. Part of the clones is not present; checked against another copy, under half of the missing clones reflect an unresolved V gene, and the others are unexplained. The DNA was the basis for D and trimming; V, J and clone size are from that table. The sample table lists over 150,000 clones, more than 80% of them with a count of one. In total, the top ten clones hold roughly 7.6% of the sample.

Sequences ENHRY (CDR1) and SYGVKD (CDR2) are obtained from the germline V gene. Trimmed from V: 0 bases; trimmed from J: 5 bases; junction bases lacking a gene match: 5. The CDR3 sequence holds 15 residues, the cysteine and phenylalanine included. The entry retains the CDR3 DNA only, 45 bases that are in frame from base 1. General findings and caveats noted by the study authors: Compared with the approximately 670-donor mean, donors in an Asian-associated ancestry cluster had fewer N-insertions in productive TCRs, according to a later genetic analysis. A later analysis associated 15,000 or so TCR beta sequences with specific HLA alleles at a false discovery rate of 0.05. While some public TCRs were present in many individuals, most TCR sequences turned up only very rarely across donors. Only TCR beta chains were sequenced in this cohort, and the absence of alpha or paired-chain data limited detectable features. In an earlier analysis of more than 500 of the donors, most TCR beta V segments appeared in productive rearrangements about 87% or about 30% of the time, broadly matching IMGT annotations. In the study, 164 TCR beta chains were listed as associated with cytomegalovirus. Most CMV-associated TCR beta chains appeared to be HLA-restricted in a later analysis, and the HLA associations seemed to be driven largely by CMV exposure. When HLA alleles, especially DR and DQ, strongly co-occurred, TCR associations were difficult to assign to individual alleles. In a later genetic analysis, a missense DCLRE1C variant was associated with V-gene and J-gene trimming of TCR beta chains, and the association was replicated in an independent cohort. CMV serostatus was the only immune exposure information available for the cohort. Roughly uniform sequencing depth across donors was assumed in presence/absence analyses, although this assumption may not hold. Linkage disequilibrium might explain the correlated functional status among segregating V segments, but an unknown experimental factor could not be excluded. Because some donors lacked HLA typing at each locus, the association tests relied only on the typed subset. The authors suggested that the approach could potentially be generalized to other disease states and immunological phenotypes. Some IMGT-functional V segments, including TRBV6-2 and TRBV6-3, could not be told apart with the 87-base-pair reads, so those segments were excluded. Because counts were too low, roughly 16 rarely observed V segments, including chromosome 9 orphons, were excluded from the earlier analysis of under 650 of the donors. In both the original and validation cohorts, the classifier was reported to diagnose cytomegalovirus status with high specificity and sensitivity. According to a later analysis, TCR association rates differed among HLA loci, with DRB1 alleles showing the most associated TCRs and HLA-C alleles showing the fewest. A cluster of highly shared sequence variants was judged likely to represent a technical artifact of the sequencing pipeline. According to a later analysis, parvovirus B19, influenza, CMV and Epstein-Barr virus appeared linked to several top co-occurrence clusters. In vitro tests confirmed that three of the cytomegalovirus-associated TCR beta chains recognize cytomegalovirus antigens. A further reported finding was that TCR beta sequences accurately predicted the HLA-A and HLA-B alleles for most subjects in the first cohort. A later analysis found that HLA-associated TCR beta chains were more clonally expanded and had lower generation probabilities than equally common non-associated chains.

As regards this clone: Its binding antigen is unknown. Per-base qualities were not stored, and no clone one base away is much larger.

The cohort comprised 670 or so healthy bone marrow donors. At the time of sampling, every cohort member was nominally healthy, though immune exposures that went unrecorded were likely present. The donor tested CMV seropositive and was one of the 289 seropositive cohort members. A peripheral blood sample was provided by each donor, and peripheral blood mononuclear cells were used for TCR beta sequencing. Genomic DNA was extracted from the blood cell samples with the Qiagen DNeasy Blood Extraction Kit. The chain links TRBV10-3 with TRBJ2-5, with 8 central nucleotides matching TRBD2. The TCR comes from a woman aged 25 to 45 in good health and CMV-seropositive. Sequencing used PBMCs. The DNA sequence is TGTGCCATCAGTGAGTCAAGCGGGGGAGGGGAGACCCAGTACTTC. Its protein is CAISESSGGGETQYF.